The T cell receptor beta chain described here comes from a study of identifying expanded T cells in peripheral blood. Healthy donors had no documented immune events, such as infections, while sampled. The V gene lost 4 bases and the J gene lost 0 bases, with 16 bases spanning the gap. Germline loops: CDR1 SGHDT, CDR2 YYEEEE. CDR3 length: 16 amino acids. The repertoire was sequenced with immunoSEQ multiplex PCR; TCRdb's copy has only in-frame clones and lacks some. The sample includes around 100,000 clones, about 87% of them seen just once. This chain joins TRBV5-6 and TRBJ1-2, with D perhaps TRBD1 (6 bases). Sample: blood. This TCR was recovered from a person aged 18-69 years in good health. The CDR3 reads CASSPEKTGTNYGYTF. The CDR3 DNA reads TGTGCCAGCAGCCCAGAAAAGACAGGCACTAACTATGGCTACACCTTC.